The text below deals with one TCR beta chain. Germline lookup yields CDR1 GTSNPN and CDR2 SVGIG (reference sequence). The CDR3 is made up of 14 amino acids. The V gene lost 0 bases and the J gene lost 0 bases, with 6 bases spanning the gap. This sample was taken from a study of blood T cell repertoires in COVID-19. Here immunoSEQ multiplex PCR was the method, and the copy in TCRdb shows in-frame clones only, minus some. In the table there are 130,000 to 150,000 clones, around 87% of which are singletons. The J gene is TRBJ1-3, the V gene TRBV30, with D unclear. The receptor was derived from a woman aged 45-65 years with active or convalescent COVID-19. Sequences were obtained from peripheral blood. CDR3: CAWSVLSSGNTIYF. CDR3 sequence (DNA): TGTGCCTGGAGTGTACTGAGCTCTGGAAACACCATATATTTT.